This T cell receptor beta chain appears in the sequencing data of a study of beta chain features in type 1 diabetes. The study reverse transcribed the entire isolated RNA, so it sequenced expressed TCRB transcripts. The data were produced by immunoSEQ multiplex PCR, yet TCRdb's version contains in-frame clones alone and is incomplete. The table has under 400,000 clones, 10% to 15% seen once. Germline V gene sequence: CDR1 PRHDT, CDR2 FYEKMQ (reference sequence). This CDR3 contains 16 residues. V gave up 5 bases and J gave up 5 bases; unmatched junction bases: 8. The receptor comes from a man in his late teens or twenties in good health. The V and J genes are TRBV13 and TRBJ2-1; 11 bases are a match to TRBD2. The specimen was naive CD4+ T cells from blood. The CDR3 loop is CASSGPTSGTDNEQFF. CDR3 DNA sequence: TGTGCCAGCAGCGGACCGACTAGCGGGACGGACAATGAGCAGTTCTTC.